Below, 23 T cell receptor beta chains from the same sample are listed, as sequenced in a study of response to subunit inactivated influenza vaccine. TCRdb called the RT-PCR reads again in MiXCR, with one record for every CDR3 protein. The top ten clones hold about 10% of a sample with around 790,000 distinct CDR3 sequences, roughly 20% of them seen once. This sample comprised PBMCs from blood, obtained approximately 5 days after vaccination. The receptors were sampled from a man aged 45-65 years who received an inactivated influenza vaccine.

This clonotype was recorded at least ten times. The chain carries TRBV4-2 and TRBJ2-4; D call uncertain. V was shortened by 0 bases and J by 0 bases, with 6 bases between the two germline ends. Germline loops: CDR1 LGHNA, CDR2 YNFKEQ. The CDR3 consists of 15 residues. The CDR3 region is CASSQDGVAKNIQYF. DNA for the CDR3: TGTGCCAGCAGCCAAGATGGGGTAGCCAAAAACATTCAGTACTTC.

The V and J genes are TRBV7-8 and TRBJ2-2, with TRBD2 identical over 8 bases. The CDR3 contains 16 residues. CDR1 and CDR2 from the germline V gene are SGHVS and FQNEAQ. The V and J ends lost 5 bases and 4 bases, in that order; junction bases with no gene match: 9. In nucleotides, the CDR3 is TGTGCCAGCAGCAGACTTAGCGGGACTGCCACCGGGGAGCTGTTTTTT. Translated, it gives CASSRLSGTATGELFF.

The chain carries TRBV5-1 and TRBJ2-3; D is undetermined. Between the trimmed V and J ends, which lost 0 bases and 2 bases, there was a span of 13 bases. Germline V gene data show CDR1 as SGHRS and CDR2 as YFSETQ. The CDR3 totals 16 residues. The CDR3 here is CASSLAPGPNTDTQYF. The CDR3, as DNA: TGCGCCAGCAGCTTGGCGCCGGGCCCCAACACAGATACGCAGTATTTT.

This clonotype was picked up many times. The chain links TRBV7-2 to TRBJ2-7, with 8 positions matching TRBD1. Germline V gene data show CDR1 as SGHTA and CDR2 as FQGNSA. The CDR3 totals 15 residues. Germline trimming cut 2 bases from V and 1 base from J; bases unmatched to any gene: 4. CDR3 sequence (DNA): TGTGCCAGCAGCTTAACGGGACAGGTTTCCTACGAGCAGTACTTC. Translation: CASSLTGQVSYEQYF.

This chain connects TRBV30 to TRBJ1-6; weak D call: TRBD1 (6 bases). Germline values: CDR1 GTSNPN, CDR2 SVGIG (reference sequence). The V and J ends lost 0 bases and 10 bases respectively, with 19 bases between them. The CDR3 has 16 amino acids. The CDR3 region is CAWSVAWDTRGSPLHF. The CDR3 DNA reads as TGTGCCTGGAGTGTAGCATGGGACACCCGCGGGTCACCCCTCCACTTT.

In its sample, this clonotype was seen a few times. The CDR3 nucleotides are TGCGCCAGCAGCGGAACAGGGGGCGAGGCTAATGAAAAACTGTTTTTT. Protein sequence: CASSGTGGEANEKLFF. This rearrangement joins TRBV5-1 to TRBJ1-4; 9 nucleotides match TRBD1. V gave up 4 bases and J gave up 3 bases; unmatched junction bases: 7. From germline, CDR1 is SGHRS and CDR2 YFSETQ. The CDR3 length is 16 residues.

There are a few counts of this clonotype. The V and J genes are TRBV11-2 and TRBJ2-1; 11 nucleotides line up with TRBD2. The J segment lost 3 bases and the V segment lost 6 bases, leaving 4 bases of the junction unmatched. This CDR3 contains 15 residues. In germline, CDR1 is SGHAT, CDR2 FQNNGV. The CDR3 nucleotides read TGTGCCAGCAGAATCGGGACTAGCGGCTACAATGAGCAGTTCTTC. Residues: CASRIGTSGYNEQFF.

The chain links TRBV6-5 to TRBJ2-2, with 7 positions matching TRBD1. Germline V gene lookup returns CDR1 MNHEY and CDR2 SVGAGI. The CDR3 has 16 amino acids. J lost 0 bases, V lost 0 bases, and 1 base had no gene match. The CDR3 DNA reads as TGTGCCAGCAGTTACTCAGGGGGCACGAACACCGGGGAGCTGTTTTTT. Translated: CASSYSGGTNTGELFF.

This clonotype has just a few counts. The chain carries TRBV5-1 and TRBJ2-5; 7 bases fit TRBD1. V was pared by 4 bases and J by 5 bases, with 8 bases of the junction left unmatched. CDR3 length equals 14 residues. Germline values: CDR1 SGHRS, CDR2 YFSETQ. CDR3 region: CASSLRDSRETQYF. The DNA for the CDR3 is TGCGCCAGCAGCCTCCGGGACAGTCGGGAGACCCAGTACTTC.

This clonotype showed up just a few times. This chain uses TRBV10-3 with TRBJ1-1; the match to TRBD1 covers 7 bases. This CDR3 contains 14 residues. J was trimmed by 4 bases and V by 5 bases; bases with no gene match: 7. From germline, CDR1 is ENHRY and CDR2 SYGVKD. In nucleotides, the CDR3 is TGTGCCATCAGTATTGACAGGGTAGGCACTGAAGCTTTCTTT. Protein: CAISIDRVGTEAFF.

This clonotype was seen more than once but under ten times. This rearrangement joins TRBV15 to TRBJ2-7; 7 positions match TRBD1. The CDR3 runs to 13 residues. Germline assignment: CDR1 LNHNV and CDR2 YYDKDF (reference sequence). V was clipped by 5 bases and J by 1 base; unmatched bases: 2. This CDR3 is CATSVGQSYEQYF. DNA for the CDR3: TGTGCCACCAGCGTGGGACAGTCCTACGAGCAGTACTTC.

V usage is TRBV20-1 and J usage is TRBJ2-7; 7 bases map to TRBD1. This CDR3 has 16 amino acids. Germline V gene data show CDR1 as DFQATT and CDR2 as SNEGSKA (reference sequence). Losses at the gene ends were 0 bases for V and 5 bases for J; bases not matched to a gene: 13. The CDR3 region has the DNA TGCAGTGCTAGAGATCCGTCGACAGGGAAAAGGGACGAGCAGTACTTC. Encoded protein: CSARDPSTGKRDEQYF.

In this sample, this clonotype turned up many times. The chain couples TRBV20-1 to TRBJ2-2; D ambiguous. The CDR3 totals 17 residues. Per germline, CDR1 DFQATT and CDR2 SNEGSKA (reference sequence). V was trimmed by 0 bases and J by 3 bases, leaving 17 bases between them. CDR3 protein: CSARDEWGKWDTGELFF. CDR3 nucleotides: TGCAGTGCTAGAGATGAATGGGGAAAGTGGGACACCGGGGAGCTGTTTTTT.

In its sample, this clonotype was seen a few times. The CDR3 loop reads CASSSPRLPYNEQFF. For the CDR3, the DNA is TGTGCCAGCAGCTCCCCGAGACTTCCGTACAATGAGCAGTTCTTC. This sequence joins TRBV7-9 and TRBJ2-1, with D unclear. Trimming stripped 4 bases from V and 4 bases from J, with 14 bases between. The CDR3 covers 15 residues. Per germline, CDR1 SEHNR and CDR2 FQNEAQ (reference sequence).

The V call is TRBV4-3, the J call TRBJ2-3; no definite D call. CDR3 size: 15 residues. The V end was cut by 0 bases, the J end by 0 bases, with 7 bases between. In germline, CDR1 is LGHNA, CDR2 YSLEER. The chain's CDR3 is CASSQDPLSTDTQYF. The CDR3 DNA is TGCGCCAGCAGCCAAGACCCGCTTAGCACAGATACGCAGTATTTT.

The rearrangement uses TRBV6-2 or TRBV6-3 and TRBJ2-3, with D possibly matching TRBD2 (5 bases). Germline V gene sequence: CDR1 MNHEY, CDR2 SVGEGT. Trimming took 2 bases from V and 10 from J, leaving 16 bases between them. This CDR3 is built from 14 residues. The CDR3 loop reads CASSYVQPPRAQYF. For the CDR3, the DNA is TGTGCCAGCAGTTACGTACAGCCCCCGAGGGCGCAGTATTTT.

This chain connects TRBV5-1 to TRBJ2-5; the D gene is possibly TRBD2 (6 bases). Germline assignment: CDR1 SGHRS and CDR2 YFSETQ. The V end was cut by 3 bases, the J end by 1 base, with 13 bases between. This CDR3 has 15 residues. This CDR3 reads CASSWGRGFQETQYF. The DNA of the CDR3 is TGCGCCAGCAGCTGGGGACGGGGGTTCCAAGAGACCCAGTACTTC.

This clonotype was seen a single time. The chain carries TRBV5-5 and TRBJ2-7; D is undetermined. V lost 4 bases to trimming and J lost 5 bases, with 7 bases between them. The V gene's germline CDR1 is SGHKS and CDR2 YYEKEE (reference sequence). This CDR3 has 11 amino acids. CDR3 sequence reads: CASSKMDEQYF. The CDR3 bases are TGTGCCAGCAGCAAAATGGACGAGCAGTACTTC. The full variable domain, its missing parts supplied by reference TRBV5-5 and TRBJ2-7, is DAGVTQSPTHLIKTRGQQVTLRCSPISGHKSVSWYQQVLGQGPQFIFQYYEKEERGRGNFPDRFSARQFPNYSSELNVNALLLGDSALYLCASSKMDEQYFGPGTRLTVT.

This clonotype was seen repeatedly, ten times or more. V usage is TRBV24-1 and J usage is TRBJ2-3; TRBD1 agrees at 11 bases. The CDR3 consists of 17 residues. V lost 2 bases to trimming and J lost 5 bases; unmatched junction nucleotides: 8. Per the germline V gene, CDR1 is KGHDR and CDR2 is SFDVKD. DNA for the CDR3: TGTGCCACCAGTGATTCGTTGGACAGGGGGCAAGGAGATACGCAGTATTTT. Protein: CATSDSLDRGQGDTQYF.

This chain uses TRBV2 with TRBJ2-1; D is possibly TRBD1 (6 bases). V lost 5 bases and J 0 bases, leaving 14 bases between the germline ends. Germline loops: CDR1 SNHLY, CDR2 FYNNEI. This CDR3 contains 16 residues. The CDR3 protein is CASSSTGSGSYNEQFF. The CDR3 bases are TGTGCCAGCAGTTCAACAGGGTCGGGCTCCTACAATGAGCAGTTCTTC. Complete variable domain (other parts from reference TRBV2 and TRBJ2-1): EPEVTQTPSHQVTQMGQEVILRCVPISNHLYFYWYRQILGQKVEFLVSFYNNEISEKSEIFDDQFSVERPDGSNFTLKIRSTKLEDSAMYFCASSSTGSGSYNEQFFGPGTRLTVL.

This clonotype was counted between two and nine times. The chain joins TRBV6-1 to TRBJ1-5; the D is unclear. The CDR3 has 15 amino acids. Trimming stripped 0 bases from V and 2 bases from J, with 8 bases between. The V gene's germline CDR1 is MNHNS and CDR2 SASEGT. The CDR3 DNA is TGTGCCAGCAGTGAAGCCCCCGGGGGCAATCAGCCCCAGCATTTT. Its translation is CASSEAPGGNQPQHF.

This chain uses TRBV20-1 with TRBJ2-3, with 8 positions matching TRBD1. Trimming at V came to 5 bases and at J to 4 bases, leaving 8 bases not matched to a gene. This CDR3 contains 14 residues. Germline CDR1 reads DFQATT; CDR2 reads SNEGSKA (reference sequence). This chain's CDR3 is CSAPDPGGADTQYF. The CDR3 DNA sequence: TGCAGTGCTCCCGACCCAGGGGGCGCAGATACGCAGTATTTT.

The genes are TRBV12-3 or TRBV12-4 and TRBJ2-7; D may correspond to TRBD1 or TRBD2 (6 bases each). The CDR3 has 13 residues. V lost 1 base, J lost 7 bases, and 11 bases lay in between. CDR3 protein: CASSLVPGAEQYF. CDR3 DNA: TGTGCCAGCAGTTTAGTTCCGGGGGCTGAGCAGTACTTC.